This T cell receptor beta chain was captured by sequencing in a study of ipilimumab plus nivolumab after autologous stem cell transplantation. Produced via immunoSEQ multiplex PCR; TCRdb's table is partial and in-frame only. The table has around 20,000 clones, 70% to 85% seen once. V lost 0 bases and J 4 bases, leaving 11 bases between the germline ends. The CDR3 is 15 residues long. Germline V gene sequence: CDR1 SGDLS, CDR2 YYNGEE. The sequencing here drew on PBMCs, taken in a trial of ipilimumab plus nivolumab as post-transplant consolidation. V and J are TRBV9 and TRBJ1-5; tentatively, D is TRBD1 (6 bases). The TCR sequence derives from a male donor with diffuse large B-cell lymphoma. CDR3 in DNA: TGTGCCAGCAGCGTAGGGACAGTGGGAAATCAGCCCCAGCATTTT. Translation: CASSVGTVGNQPQHF.